This is a list of T cell receptor beta chains from one sample in a study of blood T cell repertoires in COVID-19. Clones were read by immunoSEQ multiplex PCR, and TCRdb kept only the in-frame ones, dropping some. The table includes roughly 260,000 clones, 88% detected once. The specimen sequenced was peripheral blood. These receptors were taken from a woman aged 25-40 years with COVID-19, enrolled during active disease. CDR3s include the opening cysteine and the closing phenylalanine or tryptophan. A D gene is named only where the DNA matches it firmly. The size entry is marked missing in some rows and otherwise reads once, few, many or a size class.

J gene: TRBJ1-2; clone size: .; V gene: TRBV29-1; D gene: .; CDR3 DNA: TGCAGCGTCAGGATGACGGATTATGGCTACACCTTC; CDR3 protein: CSVRMTDYGYTF
J gene: TRBJ2-7; clone size: .; V gene: TRBV30; D gene: TRBD2; CDR3 DNA: TGTGCCTGGAGTGTCGGACTAGCGGGGATCTACGAGCAGTACTTC; CDR3 protein: CAWSVGLAGIYEQYF
J gene: TRBJ1-2; clone size: .; V gene: TRBV28; D gene: .; CDR3 DNA: TGTGCCAGCAGCATAAACAGGGATAACTATGGCTACACCTTC; CDR3 protein: CASSINRDNYGYTF
J gene: TRBJ2-7; clone size: .; V gene: TRBV30; D gene: .; CDR3 DNA: TGTGCCTGGAAATTGCGGGGGCTAGCGGAAAACTACGAGCAGTACTTC; CDR3 protein: CAWKLRGLAENYEQYF
J gene: TRBJ2-7; clone size: .; V gene: TRBV7-9; D gene: TRBD2; CDR3 DNA: TGTGCCAGCAGCTTAACTAGCGGGAGAAAGGGGAGCTCCTACGAGCAGTACTTC; CDR3 protein: CASSLTSGRKGSSYEQYF
J gene: TRBJ1-2; clone size: .; V gene: TRBV24-1; D gene: TRBD1; CDR3 DNA: TGTGCCACCAGTGAGGCGACAGGGGGCGACTATGGCTACACCTTC; CDR3 protein: CATSEATGGDYGYTF
J gene: TRBJ2-1; clone size: .; V gene: TRBV5-1; D gene: .; CDR3 DNA: TGCGCCAGCAGCTTAAGAGTTGCCAATGAGCAGTTCTTC; CDR3 protein: CASSLRVANEQFF
J gene: TRBJ1-1; clone size: .; V gene: TRBV19; D gene: TRBD1; CDR3 DNA: TGTGCCAGTAACCCGGGACAGGGTAGGGCATCTGAAGCTTTCTTT; CDR3 protein: CASNPGQGRASEAFF
J gene: TRBJ2-1; clone size: .; V gene: TRBV24-1; D gene: .; CDR3 DNA: TGTGCCACCAGTGATTTGACGCCCGGGGGTAAAGAGTACAATGAGCAGTTCTTC; CDR3 protein: CATSDLTPGGKEYNEQFF
J gene: TRBJ2-3; clone size: .; V gene: TRBV7-6; D gene: TRBD2; CDR3 DNA: TGTGCCAGCAGCTTACGACTAGCGGGAGGGTCGGATACGCAGTATTTT; CDR3 protein: CASSLRLAGGSDTQYF
J gene: TRBJ1-2; clone size: .; V gene: TRBV6-2/TRBV6-3; D gene: TRBD1; CDR3 DNA: TGTGCCAGCAGTTACCCGGGACAGTATGGCTACACCTTC; CDR3 protein: CASSYPGQYGYTF
J gene: TRBJ1-5; clone size: .; V gene: TRBV5-6; D gene: TRBD1; CDR3 DNA: TGTGCCAGCAGCGTACAGGGGGCTAGTCAGCCCCAGCATTTT; CDR3 protein: CASSVQGASQPQHF
J gene: TRBJ2-2; clone size: .; V gene: TRBV11-3; D gene: .; CDR3 DNA: TGTGCCAGCAGCTTATTGGGCCAGCCGAACACCGGGGAGCTGTTTTTT; CDR3 protein: CASSLLGQPNTGELFF
J gene: TRBJ2-7; clone size: .; V gene: TRBV5-1; D gene: TRBD1; CDR3 DNA: TGCGCCAGCAGCTTGGGCCAGGGGGCCTACGAGCAGTACTTC; CDR3 protein: CASSLGQGAYEQYF
J gene: TRBJ2-7; clone size: .; V gene: TRBV4-3; D gene: TRBD1; CDR3 DNA: TGCGCCAGCAGCCAGGCGCAGGGGGCTTACGAGCAGTACTTC; CDR3 protein: CASSQAQGAYEQYF
J gene: TRBJ1-5; clone size: .; V gene: TRBV5-1; D gene: .; CDR3 DNA: TGCGCCAGCAGCTTGAGTGGGCAATTCAATCAGCCCCAGCATTTT; CDR3 protein: CASSLSGQFNQPQHF
J gene: TRBJ1-2; clone size: once; V gene: TRBV7-6; D gene: .; CDR3 DNA: TGTGCCAGCAGCCCCACCTCAAGGGGATATGGCTACACCTTC; CDR3 protein: CASSPTSRGYGYTF
J gene: TRBJ2-2; clone size: .; V gene: TRBV24-1; D gene: TRBD1; CDR3 DNA: TGTGCCACCAGTGACCGGACAGGGTTCGGGGAGCTGTTTTTT; CDR3 protein: CATSDRTGFGELFF
J gene: TRBJ2-3; clone size: few; V gene: TRBV7-9; D gene: TRBD2; CDR3 DNA: TGTGCCAGCAGCTTACTGTCGGGAGGGGTGGATACGCAGTATTTT; CDR3 protein: CASSLLSGGVDTQYF
J gene: TRBJ2-7; clone size: .; V gene: TRBV6-5; D gene: .; CDR3 DNA: TGTGCCAGCAGTTACCCAGGGAACAACGAGCAGTACTTC; CDR3 protein: CASSYPGNNEQYF
J gene: TRBJ2-5; clone size: .; V gene: TRBV7-3; D gene: TRBD2; CDR3 DNA: TGTGCCAGCAGCTTATCCCAATGGCTAGCGGATAAAGAGACCCAGTACTTC; CDR3 protein: CASSLSQWLADKETQYF
J gene: TRBJ2-7; clone size: few; V gene: TRBV2; D gene: TRBD2; CDR3 DNA: TGTGCCAGCAGGCCGGGACTAGCGGGAGTTACCTACGAGCAGTACTTC; CDR3 protein: CASRPGLAGVTYEQYF
J gene: TRBJ2-5; clone size: .; V gene: TRBV10-2; D gene: TRBD1; CDR3 DNA: TGCGCCAGCAACCCCCCAGGGACAGGGGTGCAAGAGACCCAGTACTTC; CDR3 protein: CASNPPGTGVQETQYF
J gene: TRBJ2-6; clone size: .; V gene: TRBV10-3; D gene: TRBD1; CDR3 DNA: TGTGCCATCAGTGAGTATGCAGGGGGCGGGTCTGGGGCCAACGTCCTGACTTTC; CDR3 protein: CAISEYAGGGSGANVLTF
J gene: TRBJ2-1; clone size: .; V gene: TRBV28; D gene: .; CDR3 DNA: TGTGCCAGTCATCGGGACTTCCATGAGCAGTTCTTC; CDR3 protein: CASHRDFHEQFF
J gene: TRBJ2-5; clone size: .; V gene: TRBV2; D gene: TRBD1; CDR3 DNA: TGTGCCAGCAGTGCCTTGACAGGGGTAGGGGAGACCCAGTACTTC; CDR3 protein: CASSALTGVGETQYF
J gene: TRBJ2-2; clone size: .; V gene: TRBV5-6; D gene: .; CDR3 DNA: TGTGCCAGCAGCACTCTGGGCTACACCGGGGAGCTGTTTTTT; CDR3 protein: CASSTLGYTGELFF
J gene: TRBJ2-2; clone size: .; V gene: TRBV3-1/TRBV3-2; D gene: TRBD2; CDR3 DNA: TGTGCCAGCGGGATAGCGGGAGGGCCGGTCACCGGGGAGCTGTTTTTT; CDR3 protein: CASGIAGGPVTGELFF
J gene: TRBJ2-7; clone size: .; V gene: TRBV15; D gene: .; CDR3 DNA: TGTGCCACCAGCCGCCGAGGAGGCCCGGCCGACGAGCAGTACTTC; CDR3 protein: CATSRRGGPADEQYF
J gene: TRBJ2-7; clone size: .; V gene: TRBV5-4; D gene: TRBD2; CDR3 DNA: TGTGCCAGCAGCTTGGAGGGCGGGAGGTCCTACGAGCAGTACTTC; CDR3 protein: CASSLEGGRSYEQYF
J gene: TRBJ2-2; clone size: .; V gene: TRBV4-1; D gene: .; CDR3 DNA: TGCGCCAGCCACGGGGGGCCGTACACCGGGGAGCTGTTTTTT; CDR3 protein: CASHGGPYTGELFF
J gene: TRBJ1-3; clone size: .; V gene: TRBV30; D gene: .; CDR3 DNA: TGTGCCTGGAGTGACGGACAGAGAAACACCATATATTTT; CDR3 protein: CAWSDGQRNTIYF
J gene: TRBJ1-6; clone size: .; V gene: TRBV5-1; D gene: .; CDR3 DNA: TGCGCCAGCAGCCGGACCACGGGGAATTCACCCCTCCACTTT; CDR3 protein: CASSRTTGNSPLHF
J gene: TRBJ1-6; clone size: .; V gene: TRBV7-6; D gene: .; CDR3 DNA: TGTGCCAGCAGCTTCGAGGGTTCACCCCTCCACTTT; CDR3 protein: CASSFEGSPLHF
J gene: TRBJ1-4; clone size: few; V gene: TRBV27; D gene: .; CDR3 DNA: TGTGCCAGCAGTACCCGGACAGCCCTTGGAACTAATGAAAAACTGTTTTTT; CDR3 protein: CASSTRTALGTNEKLFF
J gene: TRBJ2-5; clone size: .; V gene: TRBV11-3; D gene: TRBD2; CDR3 DNA: TGTGCCAGCAGCCTTAGCGGGAGAGAGACCCAGTACTTC; CDR3 protein: CASSLSGRETQYF
J gene: TRBJ2-7; clone size: few; V gene: TRBV6-6; D gene: TRBD2; CDR3 DNA: TGTGCCAGCAGTGTAGCGGGAGGGGTTACCTACGAGCAGTACTTC; CDR3 protein: CASSVAGGVTYEQYF
J gene: TRBJ1-5; clone size: .; V gene: TRBV7-8; D gene: .; CDR3 DNA: TGTGCCAGCAGCCCCAGGGGTGGTCAGCCCCAGCATTTT; CDR3 protein: CASSPRGGQPQHF
J gene: TRBJ1-6; clone size: once; V gene: TRBV5-4; D gene: TRBD1; CDR3 DNA: TGTGCCAGCAGCTTGGCGTCTGGGGGGACAGGGGTTACACCCCTCCACTTT; CDR3 protein: CASSLASGGTGVTPLHF
J gene: TRBJ2-7; clone size: .; V gene: TRBV5-1; D gene: TRBD1; CDR3 DNA: TGCGCCAGCAGTTTACAGGGGGCTGAGTACGAGCAGTACTTC; CDR3 protein: CASSLQGAEYEQYF
J gene: TRBJ2-3; clone size: .; V gene: TRBV7-2; D gene: TRBD2; CDR3 DNA: TGTGCCAGCAGCCCGCGGACTAGCGGCTCCACAGATACGCAGTATTTT; CDR3 protein: CASSPRTSGSTDTQYF
J gene: TRBJ2-3; clone size: .; V gene: TRBV9; D gene: .; CDR3 DNA: TGTGCCAGCGGGCCACGCAGCACAGATACGCAGTATTTT; CDR3 protein: CASGPRSTDTQYF
J gene: TRBJ2-7; clone size: .; V gene: TRBV11-2; D gene: TRBD2; CDR3 DNA: TGTGCCAGCAGCGCGGGACTAGGGGCGTCCTACGAGCAGTACTTC; CDR3 protein: CASSAGLGASYEQYF
J gene: TRBJ1-3; clone size: .; V gene: TRBV12-3/TRBV12-4; D gene: .; CDR3 DNA: TGTGCCAGCAGTCGACAGACGAGAAACACCATATATTTT; CDR3 protein: CASSRQTRNTIYF
J gene: TRBJ2-3; clone size: .; V gene: TRBV23-1; D gene: .; CDR3 DNA: TGCGCCAGCAGTCAATCGCACAGAAAACGTCCAGATACGCAGTATTTT; CDR3 protein: CASSQSHRKRPDTQYF